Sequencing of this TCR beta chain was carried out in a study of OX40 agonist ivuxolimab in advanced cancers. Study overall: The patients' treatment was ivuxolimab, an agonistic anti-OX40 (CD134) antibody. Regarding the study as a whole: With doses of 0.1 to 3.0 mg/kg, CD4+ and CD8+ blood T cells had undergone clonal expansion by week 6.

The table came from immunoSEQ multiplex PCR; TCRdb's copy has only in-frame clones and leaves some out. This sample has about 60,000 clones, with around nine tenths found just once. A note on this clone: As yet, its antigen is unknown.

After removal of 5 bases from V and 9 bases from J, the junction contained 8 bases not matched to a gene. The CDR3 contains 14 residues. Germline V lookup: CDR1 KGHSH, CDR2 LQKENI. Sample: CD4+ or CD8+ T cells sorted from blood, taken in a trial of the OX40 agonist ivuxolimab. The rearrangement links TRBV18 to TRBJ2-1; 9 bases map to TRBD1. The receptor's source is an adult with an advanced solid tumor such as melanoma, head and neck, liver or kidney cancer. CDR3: CASSIQGALGEQFF. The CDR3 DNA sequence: TGTGCCAGCTCAATACAGGGGGCGCTTGGTGAGCAGTTCTTC.